The next 10 T cell receptor beta chains were all read from a single sample in a study of T cells in Graves' hyperthyroidism and ophthalmopathy. RNA transcripts provided the source from which TCR beta CDR3 regions were amplified. TCR CDR3 regions were first amplified by RT-PCR with HTBI primers. Via MiXCR, TCRdb re-called the multiplex PCR reads, giving one row per CDR3 protein. The sample carries roughly 650,000 distinct CDR3 sequences, 15% to 20% recorded once. Sequencing was performed on blood. These receptors came from a middle-aged woman with Graves' ophthalmopathy.

The gene calls are TRBV10-3 and TRBJ2-2; 7 bases match TRBD2. This CDR3 spans 13 amino acids. Germline CDR1 reads ENHRY; CDR2 reads SYGVKD. J gave up 2 bases and V 8 bases, and 2 bases lay outside the gene matches. Here the CDR3 DNA reads TGTGCCATCCGGGACTATAACACCGGGGAGCTGTTTTTT. Translated, it gives CAIRDYNTGELFF.

This clonotype was recorded many times. This chain links TRBV20-1 with TRBJ2-3; TRBD1 or TRBD2 may be the D gene (5 bases each). V lost 6 bases and J 6 bases, leaving 13 bases between the germline ends. Germline CDR1 and CDR2: DFQATT and SNEGSKA (reference sequence). This CDR3 contains 12 residues. DNA of the CDR3: TGCAGTGCACGGGGCATCGCGGATACGCAGTATTTT. It translates to CSARGIADTQYF.

This chain uses TRBV28 with TRBJ2-7, with 8 bases identical to TRBD2. Germline CDR1 and CDR2: MDHEN and SYDVKM. This CDR3 is built from 14 residues. V lost 3 bases to trimming and J lost 2 bases; unmatched junction nucleotides: 3. The CDR3 protein is CASSFVSGTYEQYF. CDR3 in DNA: TGTGCCAGCAGTTTTGTTAGCGGGACCTACGAGCAGTACTTC.

This clonotype appeared many times. The chain carries TRBV7-9 and TRBJ2-1; no reliable D call. This CDR3 contains 12 residues. CDR1 is SEHNR and CDR2 is FQNEAQ in the germline V gene (reference sequence). V lost 5 bases and J 12 bases, leaving 14 bases between the germline ends. The CDR3 is CASSGYSATQFF. The CDR3 bases are TGTGCCAGCAGCGGATACTCAGCGACGCAGTTCTTC.

This clonotype occurred a few times. A much larger clone differs by one base, so this may be a read error. The chain recombines TRBV27 with TRBJ2-7; 10 bases map to TRBD2. The CDR3 is 14 amino acids. Germline CDR1 reads MNHEY; CDR2 reads SMNVEV (reference sequence). The junction had 3 bases not matched to a gene; V was cut back by 3 bases and J by 4 bases. The DNA for the CDR3 is TGTGCCAGCAGTTTCGCTAGCGGGAGATACGAGCAGTACTTC. As protein: CASSFASGRYEQYF.

This clonotype was found many times. This chain uses TRBV2 with TRBJ2-3; 8 bases fit TRBD2. V lost 2 bases and J lost 1; bases outside the gene matches: 5. In germline, CDR1 is SNHLY, CDR2 FYNNEI. The CDR3 runs to 16 residues. The CDR3 region is CASSENPAGGTDTQYF. For the CDR3, the DNA is TGTGCCAGCAGTGAAAATCCAGCGGGAGGCACAGATACGCAGTATTTT.

This chain joins TRBV2 and TRBJ2-2; 8 positions match TRBD1. The CDR3 length is 16 residues. Per the germline V gene, CDR1 is SNHLY and CDR2 is FYNNEI. Trimming cost V 5 bases and J 2 bases; bases outside gene matches: 7. In DNA, the CDR3 is TGTGCCAGCAGTTACGGACAGGGCCTAAACACCGGGGAGCTGTTTTTT. Protein sequence: CASSYGQGLNTGELFF.

This sequence joins TRBV19 and TRBJ2-1; 7 bases line up with TRBD1. The length of the CDR3 is 15 residues. Germline assignment: CDR1 LNHDA and CDR2 SQIVND (reference sequence). V gave up 4 bases and J gave up 4 bases; unmatched junction bases: 7. CDR3 nucleotides: TGTGCCAGTAGTAGTGCGGCAGGGGGTTACAATGAGCAGTTCTTC. Translating it yields CASSSAAGGYNEQFF.

This clonotype was picked up many times. The V call is TRBV11-2, the J call TRBJ1-2, with TRBD1 identical over 10 bases. V lost 4 bases and J lost 1; bases outside the gene matches: 3. Germline values: CDR1 SGHAT, CDR2 FQNNGV. There are 15 residues in the CDR3. The CDR3 region has the DNA TGTGCCAGCAGCTCCTGGACAGGGGGTAACTATGGCTACACCTTC. Translation gives CASSSWTGGNYGYTF.

This clonotype was counted ten times or more. This chain connects TRBV3-1 to TRBJ1-1; 7 bases line up with TRBD1. CDR3 length: 14 amino acids. With V trimmed by 7 bases and J by 0 bases, 5 bases remained unmatched. Germline V gives CDR1 LGHDT, CDR2 YNNKEL (reference sequence). The CDR3 spells CASNPTGMNTEAFF. CDR3 nucleotide sequence: TGTGCCAGCAACCCGACAGGGATGAACACTGAAGCTTTCTTT.